A single sample gave rise to the 31 T cell receptor beta chains below, sequenced in a study of shared clonotypes between healthy human individuals. The table came from immunoSEQ multiplex PCR; TCRdb's copy has only in-frame clones and leaves some out. The sample holds about 2.3 million clones, 90% to 95% seen once. The sample consisted of naive CD4+ T cells from PBMCs. Subset noted: CD45RA+ positively selected. These receptors were taken from a man aged 18 to 29 in good health. Some clones in this sample may be carry-over from other donors' samples.

With respect to this clone: Other DNA sequences in the sample encode the same CDR3. The genes are TRBV7-2 and TRBJ2-6; no clear D gene. This CDR3 is 15 amino acids long. The germline CDR1 and CDR2 sequences are SGHTA and FQGNSA. Trimming shortened V by 1 base and J by 4 bases, and 8 bases separated the two germline ends. CDR3: CASSLVASGANVLTF. CDR3 DNA: TGTGCCAGCAGCTTAGTAGCATCCGGGGCCAACGTCCTGACTTTC.

The gene calls are TRBV21-1 and TRBJ2-1; the DNA was not compared with TRBD2, the D call given in the table. TRBV21-1 is assigned pseudogene status. CDR3 length: 16 amino acids. The CDR3 DNA sequence: TGTGCCAGCACAACCCATGGACTAGCGGGAGCAAATGAGCAGTTCTTC. It specifies CASTTHGLAGANEQFF.

The chain carries TRBV6-5 and TRBJ1-2, with D perhaps matching TRBD1 (6 bases). CDR1 and CDR2 (germline): MNHEY, SVGAGI. With 5 bases removed from V and 4 bases from J, the gap between germline ends came to 8 bases. This CDR3 spans 12 amino acids. The CDR3 coding sequence is TGTGCCAGCAGTAAAGGGGGCTATGGCTACACCTTC. Translated: CASSKGGYGYTF.

The chain combines TRBV7-2 with TRBJ2-7; 14 bases agree with TRBD2. This CDR3 has 17 amino acids. CDR1 SGHTA and CDR2 FQGNSA come from the germline V gene. J was trimmed by 5 bases and V by 3 bases; bases with no gene match: 9. CDR3 sequence: CASSFPGTSGRGHEQYF. The CDR3 DNA is TGTGCCAGCAGCTTCCCAGGGACTAGCGGGAGAGGCCACGAGCAGTACTTC.

Regarding this clone: Additional DNA sequences in this sample encode the identical CDR3. The rearrangement uses TRBV18 and TRBJ2-3; TRBD1 agrees at 7 bases. This CDR3 contains 15 residues. V shed 3 bases, J shed 3 bases, and the junction held 6 bases outside the gene matches. The germline V gene has CDR1 KGHSH and CDR2 LQKENI. CDR3 in DNA: TGTGCCAGCTCACCGACAGGGTTGAGGACAGATACGCAGTATTTT. Translating gives CASSPTGLRTDTQYF.

V usage is TRBV6-6 and J usage is TRBJ2-3, with 8 bases matching TRBD1. Germline V gives CDR1 MNHNY, CDR2 SVGAGI (reference sequence). The CDR3 has 15 residues. Trimming removed 6 bases from V and 5 bases from J; junction bases left unmatched: 10. DNA of the CDR3: TGTGCCAGCAGCCACCCGGGACAGGTCCGAGATACGCAGTATTTT. Protein: CASSHPGQVRDTQYF.

This clone was detected only once. This chain connects TRBV28 to TRBJ1-1; unclear D gene. Germline lookup yields CDR1 MDHEN and CDR2 SYDVKM. The CDR3 sequence is 15 residues long. Trimming cost V 2 bases and J 0 bases, with 10 bases left between them. In DNA form, the CDR3 reads TGTGCCAGCAGTTTAACGGTCCGAGTGAACACTGAAGCTTTCTTT. As protein: CASSLTVRVNTEAFF. The full variable domain, in which reference TRBV28 and TRBJ1-1 provide the parts outside the CDR3, is DVKVTQSSRYLVKRTGEKVFLECVQDMDHENMFWYRQDPGLGLRLIYFSYDVKMKEKGDIPEGYSVSREKKERFSLILESASTNQTSMYLCASSLTVRVNTEAFFGQGTRLTVV.

The chain recombines TRBV7-2 with TRBJ2-7, with D perhaps TRBD1 (6 bases). This CDR3 comprises 15 residues. CDR1 and CDR2 from the germline V gene are SGHTA and FQGNSA. The germline V and J ends were trimmed by 1 base and 4 bases, with 14 bases remaining between them. CDR3 residues: CASSLGSGTTYEQYF. The DNA for the CDR3 is TGTGCCAGCAGCTTAGGATCCGGGACAACTTACGAGCAGTACTTC.

The CDR3 region is CASSQTPGQGSYNEQFF. CDR3 in DNA: TGCGCCAGCAGCCAAACTCCCGGACAGGGTTCCTACAATGAGCAGTTCTTC. The chain employs TRBV5-1 and TRBJ2-1, with 8 bases matching TRBD1. J gave up 1 base and V 4 bases, and 10 bases lay outside the gene matches. The CDR3 is 17 residues long. Per the germline V gene, CDR1 is SGHRS and CDR2 is YFSETQ.

The chain joins TRBV5-1 to TRBJ2-5; D is possibly TRBD1 (6 bases). The V end lost 2 bases, the J end lost 3 bases, and 14 bases lay between the germline ends. This CDR3 comprises 15 residues. Per the germline V gene, CDR1 is SGHRS and CDR2 is YFSETQ. CDR3 in amino acids: CASSFGQPEEETQYF. The CDR3 DNA sequence: TGCGCCAGCAGCTTCGGACAGCCGGAAGAAGAGACCCAGTACTTC.

The rearrangement links TRBV18 to TRBJ2-7, with a possible D match to TRBD2 (6 bases). V was cut by 4 bases and J by 5 bases, with 15 bases left in between. The CDR3 length is 14 residues. Looked up from germline, CDR1 is KGHSH and CDR2 is LQKENI. The CDR3 protein is CASSLLGGMNEQYF. The CDR3 region has the DNA TGTGCCAGCTCACTCCTTGGCGGGATGAACGAGCAGTACTTC.

The chain joins TRBV9 to TRBJ2-7; D is perhaps TRBD1 or TRBD2 (6 bases each). V lost 6 bases to trimming and J lost 5 bases, with 21 bases between them. Germline lookup yields CDR1 SGDLS and CDR2 YYNGEE. The length of the CDR3 is 15 residues. CDR3 DNA: TGTGCCAGCAATGGGGGGCGGGAAACCCCCCACGAGCAGTACTTC. Protein: CASNGGRETPHEQYF. The full variable domain, rest sourced from reference TRBV9 and TRBJ2-7, is DSGVTQTPKHLITATGQRVTLRCSPRSGDLSVYWYQQSLDQGLQFLIQYYNGEERAKGNILERFSAQQFPDLHSELNLSSLELGDSALYFCASNGGRETPHEQYFGPGTRLTVT.

The gene calls are TRBV5-4 and TRBJ2-7, with D tentatively TRBD2 (5 bases). CDR3 length: 15 amino acids. Germline values: CDR1 SGHNT, CDR2 YYREEE (reference sequence). V was shortened by 0 bases and J by 0 bases, with 10 bases between the two germline ends. The CDR3 region is CASSLAPGNSYEQYF. In DNA form, the CDR3 reads TGTGCCAGCAGCTTGGCCCCGGGAAACTCCTACGAGCAGTACTTC.

The genes are TRBV27 and TRBJ1-1; D is unclear. Germline CDR1 reads MNHEY; CDR2 reads SMNVEV (reference sequence). The CDR3 has 15 amino acids. Trimming left V 2 bases short and J 2 bases short, with 12 bases between. The CDR3 bases are TGTGCCAGCAGTTTACATAAAGCGGGTAACACTGAAGCTTTCTTT. Amino acids: CASSLHKAGNTEAFF.

The chain is built from TRBV9 and TRBJ2-3; 7 nucleotides line up with TRBD2. J gave up 7 bases and V 0 bases, and 8 bases lay outside the gene matches. The CDR3 length is 15 residues. Germline lookup yields CDR1 SGDLS and CDR2 YYNGEE. The CDR3 DNA sequence: TGTGCCAGCAGCGTAGAACCTAGCGGTCAGAATACGCAGTATTTT. This gives the protein CASSVEPSGQNTQYF.

This clone has a single count. V usage is TRBV5-1 and J usage is TRBJ2-2; TRBD2 aligns across 13 bases. The CDR3 loop spans 19 amino acids. J lost 4 bases, V lost 0 bases, and 9 bases had no gene match. The germline V gene has CDR1 SGHRS and CDR2 YFSETQ. The CDR3 sequence is CASSLAWTSGSQGTGELFF. As DNA, the CDR3 is TGCGCCAGCAGCTTGGCCTGGACTAGCGGGAGTCAGGGCACCGGGGAGCTGTTTTTT.

The chain combines TRBV28 with TRBJ1-1, with D tentatively TRBD1 (6 bases). The germline V gene encodes CDR1 MDHEN and CDR2 SYDVKM. V lost 7 bases, J lost 1 base, and 13 bases lay in between. This CDR3 spans 14 amino acids. CDR3 region: CASTPGGANTEAFF. The CDR3 DNA reads TGTGCCAGCACCCCCGGGGGGGCGAACACTGAAGCTTTCTTT.

V usage is TRBV18 and J usage is TRBJ2-1; 9 nucleotides agree with TRBD2. V gave up 6 bases and J gave up 1 base; unmatched junction bases: 10. CDR3 length: 17 amino acids. CDR1 and CDR2 (germline): KGHSH, LQKENI. The CDR3 spells CASSPRLADLSYNEQFF. The CDR3 nucleotides are TGTGCCAGCTCCCCGAGACTAGCGGATCTTTCCTACAATGAGCAGTTCTTC.

Only one count was recorded for this clone. The gene calls are TRBV7-2 and TRBJ1-2; D call uncertain. From germline, CDR1 is SGHTA and CDR2 FQGNSA. Trimming removed 5 bases at V and 2 bases at J, with 15 bases between. The CDR3 totals 15 residues. Here the CDR3 DNA reads TGTGCCAGCAGCCTCGGGCCGGGCGGAAACTATGGCTACACCTTC. As protein: CASSLGPGGNYGYTF. The full variable domain, in which reference TRBV7-2 and TRBJ1-2 provide the parts outside the CDR3, is GAGVSQSPSNKVTEKGKDVELRCDPISGHTALYWYRQSLGQGLEFLIYFQGNSAPDKSGLPSDRFSAERTGGSVSTLTIQRTQQEDSAVYLCASSLGPGGNYGYTFGSGTRLTVV.

The chain combines TRBV5-1 with TRBJ2-5; 10 bases are a match to TRBD1. J was trimmed by 6 bases and V by 4 bases; bases with no gene match: 6. CDR3 length: 14 residues. Looked up from germline, CDR1 is SGHRS and CDR2 is YFSETQ. CDR3 region: CASSLGTGVQTQYF. CDR3 in DNA: TGCGCCAGCAGCCTAGGGACAGGGGTGCAGACCCAGTACTTC.

The V gene is TRBV7-9, the J gene TRBJ1-4, with 9 bases aligning to TRBD1. V trimming: 4 bases; J trimming: 6 bases; junction bases outside the gene matches: 15. Per germline, CDR1 SEHNR and CDR2 FQNEAQ (reference sequence). CDR3 length equals 18 residues. CDR3: CASSSYGTGTGEDEKLFF. CDR3 in DNA: TGTGCCAGCAGCTCCTATGGGACAGGGACTGGAGAGGATGAAAAACTGTTTTTT.

The gene calls are TRBV18 and TRBJ1-1; tentative D call: TRBD1 (5 bases). V was pared by 6 bases and J by 4 bases, with 18 bases between. The V gene's germline CDR1 is KGHSH and CDR2 LQKENI. The CDR3 is 15 residues long. The CDR3 spells CASSPARGGLTEAFF. CDR3 nucleotide sequence: TGTGCCAGCTCCCCCGCGAGGGGCGGGCTCACTGAAGCTTTCTTT.

The gene calls are TRBV29-1 and TRBJ1-5; D is unclear. Germline CDR1 is SQVTM and CDR2 is ANQGSEA. The CDR3 covers 14 residues. Trimming cost V 6 bases and J 0 bases, with 12 bases left between them. CDR3 in amino acids: CSVRNVSSNQPQHF. In DNA, the CDR3 is TGCAGCGTCCGAAATGTTAGTAGCAATCAGCCCCAGCATTTT.

The rearrangement links TRBV5-5 to TRBJ2-5, with 8 bases identical to TRBD1. This CDR3 comprises 15 residues. Germline V gene sequence: CDR1 SGHKS, CDR2 YYEKEE (reference sequence). The J segment lost 7 bases and the V segment lost 0 bases, leaving 8 bases of the junction unmatched. The CDR3 nucleotides are TGTGCCAGCAGCTTGGTTAGTGGACAGGGCGGGACCCAGTACTTC. It encodes CASSLVSGQGGTQYF.

This clone appeared once. The chain is built from TRBV5-1 and TRBJ2-2; 8 bases match TRBD2. This CDR3 spans 15 amino acids. With 3 bases clipped from V and 5 bases from J, the junction kept 6 bases outside the gene matches. Per the germline V gene, CDR1 is SGHRS and CDR2 is YFSETQ. CDR3 bases: TGCGCCAGCAGCTACGTGACTAGCGAAACCGGGGAGCTGTTTTTT. Translating gives CASSYVTSETGELFF.

The chain recombines TRBV6-5 with TRBJ2-7; the D is unclear. CDR3 size: 15 residues. V was shortened by 6 bases and J by 0 bases, with 15 bases between the two germline ends. Per germline, CDR1 MNHEY and CDR2 SVGAGI. This CDR3 reads CASRPTAQSSYEQYF. CDR3 coding DNA: TGTGCCAGCAGACCCACGGCGCAGAGCTCCTACGAGCAGTACTTC.

The chain links TRBV14 to TRBJ2-5; 12 nucleotides agree with TRBD2. The trim removed 1 base at V and 5 bases at J, leaving 11 bases unmatched. The CDR3 is 18 residues long. In germline, CDR1 is SGHDN, CDR2 FVKESK. CDR3 DNA sequence: TGTGCCAGCAGCCAAGCCTTACTAGCGGGAGGCCCCGTGGAGACCCAGTACTTC. Encoded protein: CASSQALLAGGPVETQYF.

The V gene is TRBV21-1, the J gene TRBJ2-5; the D call TRBD1 from the table was never checked on the DNA. TRBV21-1 is annotated as a pseudogene. CDR3 length: 11 residues. CDR3 nucleotides: TGTGCCAGCAGCAACAGGGAAGCCCAAAACTTC. This sequence encodes CASSNREAQNF.

This chain uses TRBV6-1 with TRBJ1-2, with unresolved D. Trimming left V 7 bases short and J 3 bases short, with 6 bases between. Per the germline V gene, CDR1 is MNHNS and CDR2 is SASEGT. The CDR3 spans 11 residues. This CDR3 is CASKRDYGYTF. CDR3 nucleotides: TGTGCCAGCAAGAGAGACTATGGCTACACCTTC.

This chain connects TRBV5-4 to TRBJ1-1, with 7 bases matching TRBD1. Per germline, CDR1 SGHNT and CDR2 YYREEE (reference sequence). Trimming removed 3 bases from V and 2 bases from J; junction bases left unmatched: 4. This CDR3 comprises 14 residues. The CDR3 region has the DNA TGTGCCAGCAGCTCACAGGGGTTTAACACTGAAGCTTTCTTT. It specifies CASSSQGFNTEAFF.

A note on this clone: The sample holds other DNA sequences that translate to the same CDR3. The V gene is TRBV5-1, the J gene TRBJ2-7; 8 positions match TRBD1. The CDR3 is 15 amino acids. V dropped 0 bases and J dropped 1; count of bases not matched to a gene: 3. Germline V gives CDR1 SGHRS, CDR2 YFSETQ. CDR3 DNA: TGCGCCAGCAGCTTGGGAGGGACAGGTTCCTACGAGCAGTACTTC. Its protein is CASSLGGTGSYEQYF.